This TCR beta chain stems from a study of patients and donors after allogeneic stem cell transplantation. TCRdb used MiXCR to reprocess the RT-PCR reads, holding one entry per CDR3 protein. The data contain 3,900 or so distinct CDR3 sequences, 16% of them singletons. This CDR3 comprises 12 residues. The germline CDR1 and CDR2 sequences are DFQATT and SNEGSKA (reference sequence). The germline V and J ends were trimmed by 4 bases and 7 bases, with 12 bases remaining between them. Sequenced input: blood, either unsorted or a sorted T cell fraction (not recorded which). The TCR comes from a human donor who was either an allogeneic HSCT recipient or a stem cell or donor lymphocyte infusion donor (not recorded which). It is not recorded whose cells these are; they may come from a transplant donor. The chain is built from TRBV20-1 and TRBJ2-3; the D is unclear. Here the CDR3 DNA reads TGCAGTGCTACCCCGCGAATCCATACGCAGTATTTT. This translates into CSATPRIHTQYF.